Given below is one T cell receptor beta chain in context. The antigen is unknown. Amplification used 60 Vbeta primers and 13 Jbeta primers. Profiling relied on immunoSEQ multiplex PCR, and the TCRdb table lists in-frame clones only, not all of them. The data contain roughly 140,000 clones, almost 85% of them singletons. V lost 5 bases, J lost 5 bases, and 4 bases stayed unmatched. The CDR3 spans 14 residues. The germline gives CDR1 LGHNA, CDR2 YNFKEQ. The data stem from a study of cytomegalovirus exposure and HLA in healthy donors. Looking at the study overall: There were 117 million unique TCR beta sequences, drawn from 180 million or so T cells, in an earlier analysis.

Broader study findings: Other equally common chains were less clonally expanded than HLA-associated TCR beta chains, a later analysis showed.

This sequence was found in a woman aged 55-69 years in good health and CMV-seropositive. The chain is built from TRBV4-2 and TRBJ1-4; 8 nucleotides line up with TRBD1. Sequenced sample: PBMCs. CDR3 bases: TGTGCCAGCAGCTCCGGGACAGGAAATGAAAAACTGTTTTTT. Translating it yields CASSSGTGNEKLFF.